These T cell receptor beta chains were read from a single sample in a study of beta chain features in type 1 diabetes. Sequencing used immunoSEQ multiplex PCR; TCRdb keeps in-frame clones, though not all of them. The data hold a few hundred thousand clones, with over 8.5% observed a single time. Sequencing was carried out using central memory CD4+ T cells from blood. These TCRs come from a man aged 25-45 years with type 1 diabetes. CDR3s include the opening cysteine and the closing phenylalanine or tryptophan. Fields, in order: J gene, D gene, clone size, V gene, CDR3 DNA, CDR3 protein. D genes are given only for firm matches. Rows give clone size only sometimes, using once, few, many, or a class for an expanded clone.

TRBJ2-5 | - | few | TRBV7-9 | TGTGCCAGCAGCCATGACAGATCGGAGACCCAGTACTTC | CASSHDRSETQYF
TRBJ2-3 | TRBD2 | few | TRBV9 | TGTGCCAGCAGCCCCGGGGCGGGAGGGCCCACAGATACGCAGTATTTT | CASSPGAGGPTDTQYF
TRBJ1-1 | - | - | TRBV5-1 | TGCGCCAGCAGCTTGGAGTGGGGGACTGAAGCTTTCTTT | CASSLEWGTEAFF
TRBJ2-7 | TRBD1 | - | TRBV16 | TGTGCCAGCAGCCAAACCAGGACAGGGACCTTCTACGAGCAGTACTTC | CASSQTRTGTFYEQYF
TRBJ1-1 | - | few | TRBV10-1 | TGCGCCAGCAGTGGGGAGGTCACTGAAGCTTTCTTT | CASSGEVTEAFF
TRBJ2-3 | - | many | TRBV5-1 | TGCGCCAGCAGCTTGGCCCCAGACACAGATACGCAGTATTTT | CASSLAPDTDTQYF
TRBJ1-4 | TRBD1 | few | TRBV5-8 | TGTGCCAGCAGCTCCGGACAGGGCAAATTCGAAAAACTGTTTTTT | CASSSGQGKFEKLFF
TRBJ2-7 | - | - | TRBV7-9 | TGTGCCAGCAGCTTCCGCGGCTACGAGCAGTACTTC | CASSFRGYEQYF
TRBJ2-7 | - | - | TRBV5-1 | TGCGCCAGCAGCTTGGCCTACGGGAGCGCCCACTACGAGCAGTACTTC | CASSLAYGSAHYEQYF
TRBJ1-1 | - | few | TRBV4-2 | TGTGCCAGCAGCCAAGGATTTGGGACATCTGAAGCTTTCTTT | CASSQGFGTSEAFF
TRBJ1-5 | TRBD1 | few | TRBV4-2 | TGTGCCAGCAGCCAAGATTCGGGACAGGGGGATAGTCTCCAGCATTTT | CASSQDSGQGDSLQHF
TRBJ2-5 | TRBD2 | - | TRBV7-2 | TGTGCCAGCAGCTTAGCCGCGGGAGGGGGAGAGACCCAGTACTTC | CASSLAAGGGETQYF
TRBJ2-7 | TRBD2 | few | TRBV7-9 | TGTGCCAGCAGCGGCCCGGGGACTAGATTCGAGCAGTACTTC | CASSGPGTRFEQYF
TRBJ2-1 | - | few | TRBV5-6 | TGTGCCAGCAGCTGGGACAATGAGCAGTTCTTC | CASSWDNEQFF
TRBJ2-4 | TRBD1 | many | TRBV19 | TGTCCCCAAATCGCTAAAGACAGGGCCCACTTC | CPQIAKDRAHF
TRBJ1-6 | - | - | TRBV27 | TGTGCCAGCAGTTTATATTGGGGGTCCAATAATTCACCCCTCCACTTT | CASSLYWGSNNSPLHF
TRBJ2-1 | - | - | TRBV5-5 | TGTGCCAGCAGCCAGACCACCGGGACTCCTGAGCAGTTCTTC | CASSQTTGTPEQFF